One sample yielded the 28 T cell receptor beta chains listed below, sequenced in a study of PD-L1 blockade in urothelial cancer. Data came from immunoSEQ multiplex PCR; TCRdb stores just in-frame clones and leaves some out. The table includes under 55,000 clones, about 87% detected once. The specimen was PBMCs, collected around atezolizumab (anti-PD-L1) treatment. These receptors originate from a man in his forties or fifties with urothelial cancer.

The DNA of the CDR3 is TGCGCCAGCAGCCTACCGGCTCAGGGGGCGCGCGAGCAGTACTTC. It is translated as CASSLPAQGAREQYF. V usage is TRBV5-1 and J usage is TRBJ2-7; 8 bases map to TRBD1. This CDR3 has 15 amino acids. Trimming cost V 4 bases and J 6 bases; bases outside gene matches: 12. The germline V gene has CDR1 SGHRS and CDR2 YFSETQ.

This clone was seen many times. Its ends do not fully match the called genes, so a read error is possible. This chain uses TRBV6-1 with TRBJ2-5; TRBD1 matches at 10 bases. CDR3 length: 13 residues. Germline CDR1 is MNHNS and CDR2 is SASEGT. The CDR3 spells CASSSWMQDRGDF. For the CDR3, the DNA is TGTGCCAGCAGTTCCTGGATGCAGGACAGGGGGGACTTC.

CDR3 nucleotide sequence: TGTGCCAGCAGTGAATTCCCTTATAGCAATCAGCCCCAGCATTTT. It yields the protein CASSEFPYSNQPQHF. The rearrangement links TRBV6-1 to TRBJ1-5; D is ambiguous. In germline, CDR1 is MNHNS, CDR2 SASEGT. The germline V and J ends were trimmed by 2 bases and 0 bases, with 8 bases remaining between them. This CDR3 spans 15 amino acids.

The chain uses TRBV6-1 and TRBJ2-1, with D tentatively TRBD1 (6 bases). Trimming took off 4 bases at V and 9 bases at J, with 10 bases between the two ends. Germline-derived CDR1 and CDR2 are MNHNS and SASEGT. This CDR3 contains 12 residues. The CDR3 reads CASSVTGSEQFF. CDR3 nucleotide sequence: TGTGCCAGCAGTGTAACAGGGAGTGAGCAGTTCTTC.

The V and J genes are TRBV9 and TRBJ2-7; 8 bases are shared with TRBD2. The CDR3 covers 16 residues. CDR1 SGDLS and CDR2 YYNGEE come from the germline V gene. The V and J ends lost 0 bases and 5 bases, in that order; junction bases with no gene match: 10. In DNA, the CDR3 is TGTGCCAGCAGCGTAGCGGCGGGGGGTTCCGGTGACGAGCAGTACTTC. Protein sequence: CASSVAAGGSGDEQYF.

The chain couples TRBV5-1 to TRBJ1-2; D is unclear. CDR3 length: 14 amino acids. Germline-derived CDR1 and CDR2 are SGHRS and YFSETQ. V was shortened by 1 base and J by 2 bases, with 9 bases between the two germline ends. CDR3 coding DNA: TGCGCCAGCAGCTTGCGGGGTGAGAACTATGGCTACACCTTC. Protein sequence: CASSLRGENYGYTF.

V is TRBV7-8 and J is TRBJ2-7, with TRBD2 as a possible D gene (5 bases). V lost 1 base, J lost 3 bases, and 16 bases lay in between. Germline CDR1 reads SGHVS; CDR2 reads FQNEAQ. This CDR3 has 16 residues. CDR3 loop: CASSLELAGTLYEQYF. The CDR3 DNA reads TGTGCCAGCAGCTTAGAATTGGCGGGTACCCTCTACGAGCAGTACTTC.

The sample holds a few counts of this clone. The chain couples TRBV5-1 to TRBJ1-2; D gene uncertain. V lost 2 bases and J 6 bases, leaving 5 bases between the germline ends. CDR3 length: 11 residues. CDR1 SGHRS and CDR2 YFSETQ come from the germline V gene. The CDR3 reads CASSFGDGYTF. The CDR3 nucleotides are TGCGCCAGCAGCTTCGGGGATGGCTACACCTTC.

The chain employs TRBV30 and TRBJ2-1, with TRBD2 as a possible D gene (6 bases). CDR1 GTSNPN and CDR2 SVGIG come from the germline V gene (reference sequence). The CDR3 contains 14 residues. V lost 5 bases and J lost 1, with 12 bases in between. Here the CDR3 DNA reads TGTGCCTGGGCCTTAGCGGAATCCTACAATGAGCAGTTCTTC. Translation: CAWALAESYNEQFF. The entire variable domain, with the rest obtained from reference TRBV30 and TRBJ2-1, is as follows: SQTIHQWPATLVQPVGSPLSLECTVEGTSNPNLYWYRQAAGRGLQLLFYSVGIGQISSEVPQNLSASRPQDRQFILSSKKLLLSDSGFYLCAWALAESYNEQFFGPGTRLTVL.

The count of this clone is one. V is TRBV30 and J is TRBJ2-5; D not resolved. CDR1 is GTSNPN, CDR2 SVGIG, per germline (reference sequence). V was trimmed by 0 bases and J by 4 bases, leaving 6 bases between them. The CDR3 spans 12 residues. CDR3 protein: CAWSVLPETQYF. CDR3 DNA: TGTGCCTGGAGTGTACTCCCAGAGACCCAGTACTTC.

The chain has TRBV6-5 and TRBJ1-1, with TRBD1 matching 8 bases. Germline assignment: CDR1 MNHEY and CDR2 SVGAGI. The trim removed 6 bases at V and 6 bases at J, leaving 9 bases unmatched. The CDR3 loop spans 14 amino acids. CDR3 loop: CASRVDRDRPEAFF. The CDR3 DNA reads as TGTGCCAGCAGGGTTGACCGGGACAGGCCTGAAGCTTTCTTT.

The CDR3 protein is CASSLGPGQGAGEQYF. The CDR3 coding sequence is TGCGCCAGCAGCTTGGGACCTGGACAGGGGGCGGGGGAGCAGTACTTC. The V call is TRBV5-1, the J call TRBJ2-7, with 11 positions matching TRBD1. Per the germline V gene, CDR1 is SGHRS and CDR2 is YFSETQ. With V trimmed by 0 bases and J by 7 bases, 9 bases remained unmatched. The CDR3 is 16 amino acids.

The chain carries TRBV7-2 and TRBJ1-4; no clear D gene. The V end was cut by 1 base, the J end by 0 bases, with 6 bases between. The CDR3 loop spans 15 amino acids. CDR1 is SGHTA, CDR2 FQGNSA, per germline. The CDR3 DNA follows: TGTGCCAGCAGCTTAGACCGGGCAACTAATGAAAAACTGTTTTTT. Its translation is CASSLDRATNEKLFF.

This chain connects TRBV6-5 to TRBJ1-1, with a possible D match to TRBD1 (5 bases). The germline V gene has CDR1 MNHEY and CDR2 SVGAGI. The V end lost 4 bases, the J end lost 3 bases, and 12 bases lay between the germline ends. This CDR3 is built from 14 residues. CDR3 sequence: CASSSGGRDTEAFF. The CDR3 nucleotides read TGTGCCAGCAGTTCCGGGGGACGAGACACTGAAGCTTTCTTT.

This clone was found a few times. The J gene is TRBJ2-1, the V gene TRBV7-3; 8 bases align to TRBD1. There are 16 residues in the CDR3. CDR1 SGHTA and CDR2 FQGTGA come from the germline V gene. V lost 5 bases to trimming and J lost 7 bases; unmatched junction nucleotides: 13. Here the CDR3 DNA reads TGTGCCAGCAGCCCCACCCTAGACAGGGGTAGTAATGAGCAGTTCTTC. It codes for CASSPTLDRGSNEQFF.

V usage is TRBV28 and J usage is TRBJ1-1; D possibly corresponds to TRBD1 (6 bases). This CDR3 spans 14 amino acids. Germline CDR1 MDHEN, CDR2 SYDVKM. Trimming stripped 3 bases from V and 10 bases from J, with 18 bases between. CDR3 amino acids: CASSLSIQGGGAFF. The CDR3 DNA follows: TGTGCCAGCAGTTTGTCGATACAGGGTGGCGGAGCTTTCTTT.

This rearrangement joins TRBV29-1 to TRBJ1-2; maybe TRBD1 (5 bases). The CDR3 length is 11 residues. Germline CDR1 is SQVTM and CDR2 is ANQGSEA. Deletions cut 2 bases from V and 12 bases from J, with 13 bases between. The CDR3 nucleotides read TGCAGCGTTGAATTGCAGGGTCGAAACACCTTC. Protein: CSVELQGRNTF.

This rearrangement joins TRBV30 to TRBJ2-7, with D perhaps TRBD1 (5 bases). The V end was cut by 2 bases, the J end by 1 base, with 9 bases between. Germline V gene lookup returns CDR1 GTSNPN and CDR2 SVGIG (reference sequence). The CDR3 totals 13 residues. CDR3 in amino acids: CAWSLTVSYEQYF. DNA for the CDR3: TGTGCCTGGAGTTTGACAGTTTCCTACGAGCAGTACTTC.

The chain joins TRBV18 to TRBJ2-7; D is perhaps TRBD2 (5 bases). Germline V lookup: CDR1 KGHSH, CDR2 LQKENI. This CDR3 has 13 residues. Trimming took off 2 bases at V and 3 bases at J, with 8 bases between the two ends. In nucleotides, the CDR3 is TGTGCCAGCTCACCAGGTCGGGACTACGAGCAGTACTTC. Protein: CASSPGRDYEQYF.

The chain is built from TRBV10-2 and TRBJ2-1; possibly TRBD2 for D (6 bases). Germline CDR1 WSHSY, CDR2 SAAADI. The CDR3 has 15 residues. Trimming pared 8 bases from V and 6 bases from J, leaving 20 bases between. CDR3 in amino acids: CASVMGEGRSNEQFF. As DNA, the CDR3 is TGCGCCAGCGTTATGGGGGAAGGGAGGAGCAATGAGCAGTTCTTC.

The rearrangement links TRBV28 to TRBJ1-2; TRBD1 agrees at 7 bases. Germline V gives CDR1 MDHEN, CDR2 SYDVKM. Trimming at V came to 5 bases and at J to 5 bases, leaving 11 bases not matched to a gene. There are 15 residues in the CDR3. The CDR3 nucleotides are TGTGCCAGCAGTCCTGTGACAGGGTTTCCTTATGGCTACACCTTC. This encodes CASSPVTGFPYGYTF.

J is TRBJ2-2 and V is TRBV11-3; 11 positions match TRBD2. Germline CDR1 is SGHNT and CDR2 is YENEEA. J was trimmed by 2 bases and V by 5 bases; bases with no gene match: 4. The CDR3 consists of 16 residues. The DNA for the CDR3 is TGTGCCAGCAGCCGGGGGACTAGCGGTAACACCGGGGAGCTGTTTTTT. It is translated as CASSRGTSGNTGELFF.

V and J are TRBV10-3 and TRBJ2-1, with 9 bases lining up with TRBD2. The CDR3 is made up of 14 amino acids. Germline V gene sequence: CDR1 ENHRY, CDR2 SYGVKD. V was clipped by 6 bases and J by 8 bases; unmatched bases: 8. The CDR3 sequence: CAIRSSGSNDEQFF. CDR3 coding DNA: TGTGCCATCAGGAGTAGCGGGAGTAACGATGAGCAGTTCTTC.

This chain joins TRBV15 and TRBJ1-2; a possible D gene is TRBD1 (5 bases). With 4 bases removed from V and 6 bases from J, the gap between germline ends came to 18 bases. Germline CDR1 is LNHNV and CDR2 is YYDKDF (reference sequence). This CDR3 comprises 15 residues. CDR3 loop: CATSTRQKDFDGYTF. In DNA form, the CDR3 reads TGTGCCACCAGCACCCGACAGAAGGATTTTGATGGCTACACCTTC.

The V call is TRBV28, the J call TRBJ2-6; D possibly corresponds to TRBD1 (6 bases). Germline assignment: CDR1 MDHEN and CDR2 SYDVKM. The V end lost 6 bases, the J end lost 2 bases, and 11 bases lay between the germline ends. The CDR3 length is 15 residues. The CDR3 DNA reads as TGTGCCAGCAGATTCACAGGGACTGGGGCCAACGTCCTGACTTTC. This sequence encodes CASRFTGTGANVLTF.

This clone was observed a handful of times. This chain links TRBV29-1 with TRBJ1-1, with 7 nucleotides matching TRBD1. Germline V gene sequence: CDR1 SQVTM, CDR2 ANQGSEA. V trimming: 6 bases; J trimming: 2 bases; junction bases outside the gene matches: 12. The CDR3 extends over 15 amino acids. This chain's CDR3 is CSVRRTTGVNTEAFF. The CDR3 DNA follows: TGCAGCGTGCGACGAACCACAGGGGTTAACACTGAAGCTTTCTTT.

This rearrangement joins TRBV5-1 to TRBJ2-1, with 8 nucleotides matching TRBD2. This CDR3 comprises 15 residues. V lost 7 bases and J lost 1; bases outside the gene matches: 7. The germline V gene has CDR1 SGHRS and CDR2 YFSETQ. CDR3 bases: TGCGCCAGCGGGGTCGGGGGGGGATCCTACAATGAGCAGTTCTTC. It translates to CASGVGGGSYNEQFF. Full variable domain (outside the CDR3, taken from reference TRBV5-1 and TRBJ2-1): KAGVTQTPRYLIKTRGQQVTLSCSPISGHRSVSWYQQTPGQGLQFLFEYFSETQRNKGNFPGRFSGRQFSNSRSEMNVSTLELGDSALYLCASGVGGGSYNEQFFGPGTRLTVL.

The rearrangement links TRBV7-8 to TRBJ2-7; a possible D gene is TRBD2 (5 bases). Germline V gene data show CDR1 as SGHVS and CDR2 as FQNEAQ. Trimming took off 5 bases at V and 9 bases at J, with 23 bases between the two ends. The CDR3 runs to 15 residues. The CDR3 nucleotides are TGTGCCAGCAGCGGAGGAACTACTCTACGTTTCGGGCAGTACTTC. Residues: CASSGGTTLRFGQYF.